This is a list of T cell receptor beta chains from one sample in a study of identical twins. From the 5' RACE reads, TCRdb called clonotypes with MiXCR, one entry per CDR3 protein. There are hundreds of thousands of distinct CDR3 sequences in the sample; around 5.7% occur only once, and 1.5% to 2% lies in the top ten. Sequenced input: naive T cells sorted from blood. The origin of the receptors is a man younger than 35 in good health. The CDR3 runs from the conserved cysteine through the conserved F or W. Each record gives: J gene, V gene, CDR3 protein.

j_call: TRBJ2-3
v_call: TRBV4-3
cdr3_aa: CASSQGGATDTQYF

j_call: TRBJ2-3
v_call: TRBV5-1
cdr3_aa: CASSGRSGTDTQYF

j_call: TRBJ2-2
v_call: TRBV20-1
cdr3_aa: CSASSSAHTGELFF

j_call: TRBJ2-1
v_call: TRBV6-1
cdr3_aa: CASRLAGSYNEQFF

j_call: TRBJ2-5
v_call: TRBV2
cdr3_aa: CASSYWNLAVEETQYF

j_call: TRBJ2-3
v_call: TRBV4-1
cdr3_aa: CASSQNPGLAGGLSGPSTDTQYF

j_call: TRBJ1-1
v_call: TRBV12-3/TRBV12-4
cdr3_aa: CASSFDQGEAFF

j_call: TRBJ2-5
v_call: TRBV5-1
cdr3_aa: CASSLHLQETQYF

j_call: TRBJ1-1
v_call: TRBV5-1
cdr3_aa: CASSGEDSLNTEAFF

j_call: TRBJ1-1
v_call: TRBV5-1
cdr3_aa: CASSLGGGKGYTEAFF

j_call: TRBJ1-4
v_call: TRBV7-9
cdr3_aa: CASSWRTGKLFF

j_call: TRBJ2-2
v_call: TRBV20-1
cdr3_aa: CSARRLANTGELFF

j_call: TRBJ2-1
v_call: TRBV7-2
cdr3_aa: CASSLIGLNNEQFF

j_call: TRBJ2-1
v_call: TRBV15
cdr3_aa: CATAQDGVYNEQFF

j_call: TRBJ1-1
v_call: TRBV29-1
cdr3_aa: CSVGGQGMWNTEAFF

j_call: TRBJ2-7
v_call: TRBV12-3/TRBV12-4
cdr3_aa: CASSPRLDYEQYF

j_call: TRBJ2-1
v_call: TRBV2
cdr3_aa: CAILGDPGQGAGEQFF

j_call: TRBJ2-5
v_call: TRBV27
cdr3_aa: CASSWTGPETQYF

j_call: TRBJ1-4
v_call: TRBV2
cdr3_aa: CASSKRTDEMGKLFF

j_call: TRBJ2-7
v_call: TRBV5-5
cdr3_aa: CASSIQPEREQYF

j_call: TRBJ2-2
v_call: TRBV3-1
cdr3_aa: CASSQEGLAGGTGELFF

j_call: TRBJ2-3
v_call: TRBV7-2
cdr3_aa: CASTSSGFTDTQYF

j_call: TRBJ2-2
v_call: TRBV12-3/TRBV12-4
cdr3_aa: CASTADRGANTGELFF